The next 5 T cell receptor beta chains were all read from a single sample in a study of T-cell memory formation after mild COVID-19. TCRdb re-derived calls from the 5' RACE reads in MiXCR, one entry per CDR3 protein. The sample includes fewer than 400,000 distinct CDR3 sequences, roughly 13% of them seen just once. The source material was PBMCs or a T cell subset sorted from them (not recorded which). The receptors here all came from a man between 18 and 29 years old who had mild COVID-19 (a few samples of this study predate the infection). Cell type and time point are not known.

The chain has TRBV7-9 and TRBJ2-1; D uncertain. Trimming took 8 bases from V and 6 from J, leaving 14 bases between them. The CDR3 extends over 13 amino acids. Looked up from germline, CDR1 is SEHNR and CDR2 is FQNEAQ (reference sequence). For the CDR3, the DNA is TGTGCCAGCCCAAGCGTTGTTCCCAATGAGCAGTTCTTC. Protein sequence: CASPSVVPNEQFF.

On this clonotype: The DNA is omitted, as the CDR3 cannot be located on it reliably, and the CDR3 follows TCRdb's listing. V gene TRBV9 combines with J gene TRBJ2-1; the D call in the table, TRBD1, was not verified against the DNA. The germline V gene encodes CDR1 SGDLS and CDR2 YYNGEE. Counting both end residues, the CDR3 totals 13 amino acids. This chain's CDR3 is CASSVGGGTEQIF.

In its sample, this clonotype was seen many times. The chain uses TRBV7-2 and TRBJ2-3; 9 nucleotides agree with TRBD2. V lost 4 bases and J lost 0; bases outside the gene matches: 2. The CDR3 has 15 amino acids. Germline V gene sequence: CDR1 SGHTA, CDR2 FQGNSA. CDR3 amino acids: CASSSGLASTDTQYF. The CDR3 nucleotides are TGTGCCAGCAGCTCGGGACTAGCAAGCACAGATACGCAGTATTTT.

The chain couples TRBV6-5 to TRBJ2-7; weak D call: TRBD1 (5 bases). The V end was cut by 3 bases, the J end by 7 bases, with 16 bases between. The CDR3 has 14 amino acids. Germline V lookup: CDR1 MNHEY, CDR2 SVGAGI. The CDR3 bases are TGTGCCAGCAGTTATTCATATGGGGCAGAAGAGCAGTACGTC. Its protein is CASSYSYGAEEQYV.

This clonotype appeared a few times. The chain employs TRBV10-1 and TRBJ2-3, with 8 nucleotides matching TRBD2. V shed 8 bases, J shed 4 bases, and the junction held 5 bases outside the gene matches. The CDR3 contains 13 residues. CDR1 WNHNN and CDR2 SYGVQD come from the germline V gene (reference sequence). CDR3 protein: CASRAGASDTQYF. CDR3 DNA: TGCGCCAGCCGAGCGGGGGCCTCAGATACGCAGTATTTT.